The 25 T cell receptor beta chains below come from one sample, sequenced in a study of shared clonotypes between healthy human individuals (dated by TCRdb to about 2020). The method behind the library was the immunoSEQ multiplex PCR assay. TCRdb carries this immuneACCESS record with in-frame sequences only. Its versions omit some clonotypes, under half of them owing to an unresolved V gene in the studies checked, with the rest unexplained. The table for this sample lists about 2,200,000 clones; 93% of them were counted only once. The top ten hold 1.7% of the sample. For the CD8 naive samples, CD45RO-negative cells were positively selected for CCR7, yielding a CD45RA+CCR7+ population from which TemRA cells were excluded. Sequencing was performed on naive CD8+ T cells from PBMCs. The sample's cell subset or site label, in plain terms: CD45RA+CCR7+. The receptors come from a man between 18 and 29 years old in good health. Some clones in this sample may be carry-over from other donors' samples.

In DNA form, the CDR3 reads TGTGCCAGCAGCTTAAGAACTAGCATACATGAGCAGTTCTTC. It codes for CASSLRTSIHEQFF. The rearrangement joins TRBV7-9 to TRBJ2-1, with D perhaps TRBD2 (6 bases). Trimming pared 2 bases from V and 8 bases from J, leaving 13 bases between. CDR3 length equals 14 residues. Germline V gene lookup returns CDR1 SEHNR and CDR2 FQNEAQ (reference sequence).

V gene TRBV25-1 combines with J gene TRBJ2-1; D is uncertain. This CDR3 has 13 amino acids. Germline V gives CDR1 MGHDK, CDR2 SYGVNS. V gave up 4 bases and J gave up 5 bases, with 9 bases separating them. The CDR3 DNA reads TGTGCCAGCAGTGGAACACGGAACAATGAGCAGTTCTTC. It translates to CASSGTRNNEQFF. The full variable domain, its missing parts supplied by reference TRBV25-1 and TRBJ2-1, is EADIYQTPRYLVIGTGKKITLECSQTMGHDKMYWYQQDPGMELHLIHYSYGVNSTEKGDLSSESTVSRIRTEHFPLTLESARPSHTSQYLCASSGTRNNEQFFGPGTRLTVL.

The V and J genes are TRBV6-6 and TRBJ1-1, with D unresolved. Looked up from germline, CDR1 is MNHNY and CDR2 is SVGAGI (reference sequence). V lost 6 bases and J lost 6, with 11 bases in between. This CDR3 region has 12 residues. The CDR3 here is CASRPVRPEAFF. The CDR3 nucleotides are TGTGCCAGCAGACCGGTCCGACCTGAAGCTTTCTTT.

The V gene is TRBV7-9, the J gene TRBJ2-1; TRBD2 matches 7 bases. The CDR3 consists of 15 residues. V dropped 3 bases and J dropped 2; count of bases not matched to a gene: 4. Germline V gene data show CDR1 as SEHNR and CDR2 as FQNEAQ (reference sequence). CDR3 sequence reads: CASSLGDYPYNEQFF. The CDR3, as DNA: TGTGCCAGCAGCTTGGGGGACTACCCCTACAATGAGCAGTTCTTC.

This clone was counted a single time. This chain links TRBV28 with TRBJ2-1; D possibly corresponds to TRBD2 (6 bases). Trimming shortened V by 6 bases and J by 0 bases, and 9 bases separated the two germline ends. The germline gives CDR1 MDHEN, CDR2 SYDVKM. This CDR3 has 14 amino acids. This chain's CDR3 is CASRRESSYNEQFF. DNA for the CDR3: TGTGCCAGCAGGCGGGAAAGCTCCTACAATGAGCAGTTCTTC. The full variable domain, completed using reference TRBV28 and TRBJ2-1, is DVKVTQSSRYLVKRTGEKVFLECVQDMDHENMFWYRQDPGLGLRLIYFSYDVKMKEKGDIPEGYSVSREKKERFSLILESASTNQTSMYLCASRRESSYNEQFFGPGTRLTVL.

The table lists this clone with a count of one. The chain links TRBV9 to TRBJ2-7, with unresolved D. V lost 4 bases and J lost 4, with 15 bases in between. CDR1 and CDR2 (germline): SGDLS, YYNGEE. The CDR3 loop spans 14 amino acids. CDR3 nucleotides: TGTGCCAGCAGCCCGGGCGGCAGGCCTTACGAGCAGTACTTC. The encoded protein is CASSPGGRPYEQYF. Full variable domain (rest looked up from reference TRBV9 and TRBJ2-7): DSGVTQTPKHLITATGQRVTLRCSPRSGDLSVYWYQQSLDQGLQFLIQYYNGEERAKGNILERFSAQQFPDLHSELNLSSLELGDSALYFCASSPGGRPYEQYFGPGTRLTVT.

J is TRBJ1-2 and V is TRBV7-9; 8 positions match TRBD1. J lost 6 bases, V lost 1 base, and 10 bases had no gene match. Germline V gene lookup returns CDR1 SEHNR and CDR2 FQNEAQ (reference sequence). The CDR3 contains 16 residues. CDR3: CASSLVLGQGFDGYTF. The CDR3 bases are TGTGCCAGCAGCTTAGTCCTCGGACAGGGCTTTGATGGCTACACCTTC. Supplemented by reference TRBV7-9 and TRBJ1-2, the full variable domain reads DTGVSQNPRHKITKRGQNVTFRCDPISEHNRLYWYRQTLGQGPEFLTYFQNEAQLEKSRLLSDRFSAERPKGSFSTLEIQRTEQGDSAMYLCASSLVLGQGFDGYTFGSGTRLTVV.

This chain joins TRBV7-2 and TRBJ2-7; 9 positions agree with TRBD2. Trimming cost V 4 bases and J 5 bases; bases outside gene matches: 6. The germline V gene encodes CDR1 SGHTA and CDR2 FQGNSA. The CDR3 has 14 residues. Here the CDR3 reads CASSWTSDPHEQYF. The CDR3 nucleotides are TGTGCCAGCAGCTGGACTAGCGACCCCCACGAGCAGTACTTC.

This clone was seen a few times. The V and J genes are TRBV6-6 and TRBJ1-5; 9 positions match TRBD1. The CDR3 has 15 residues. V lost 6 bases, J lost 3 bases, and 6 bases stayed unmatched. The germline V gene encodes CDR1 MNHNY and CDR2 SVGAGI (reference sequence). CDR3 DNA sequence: TGTGCCAGCAGGAGGAGACAGGGGGACAATCAGCCCCAGCATTTT. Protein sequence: CASRRRQGDNQPQHF.

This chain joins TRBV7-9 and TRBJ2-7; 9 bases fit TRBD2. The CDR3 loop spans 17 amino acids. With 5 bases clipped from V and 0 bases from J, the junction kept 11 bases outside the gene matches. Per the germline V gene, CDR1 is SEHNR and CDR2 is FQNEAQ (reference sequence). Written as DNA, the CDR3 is TGTGCCAGCAGCGGGTACGGGCGGGAGGGGAGCTCCTACGAGCAGTACTTC. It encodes CASSGYGREGSSYEQYF. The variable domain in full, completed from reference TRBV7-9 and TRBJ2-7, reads DTGVSQNPRHKITKRGQNVTFRCDPISEHNRLYWYRQTLGQGPEFLTYFQNEAQLEKSRLLSDRFSAERPKGSFSTLEIQRTEQGDSAMYLCASSGYGREGSSYEQYFGPGTRLTVT.

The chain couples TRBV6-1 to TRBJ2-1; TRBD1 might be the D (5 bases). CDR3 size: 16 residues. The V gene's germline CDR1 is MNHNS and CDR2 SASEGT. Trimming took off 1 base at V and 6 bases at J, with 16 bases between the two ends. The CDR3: CASSEGQGLGPNEQFF. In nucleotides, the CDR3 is TGTGCCAGCAGTGAAGGGCAGGGTTTAGGCCCCAATGAGCAGTTCTTC.

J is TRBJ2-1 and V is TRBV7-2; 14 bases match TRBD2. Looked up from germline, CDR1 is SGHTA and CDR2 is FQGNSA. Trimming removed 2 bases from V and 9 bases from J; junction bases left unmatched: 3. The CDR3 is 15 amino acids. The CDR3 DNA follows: TGTGCCAGCAGCTTACCGGGACTAGCGGGAGTTGAGCAGTTCTTC. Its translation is CASSLPGLAGVEQFF.

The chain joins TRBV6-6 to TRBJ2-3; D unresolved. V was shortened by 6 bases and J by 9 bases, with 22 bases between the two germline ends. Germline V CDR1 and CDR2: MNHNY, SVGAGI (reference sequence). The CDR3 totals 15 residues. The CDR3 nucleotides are TGTGCCAGCAGCCACGAACCGAGAGCGCCCGGGACGCAGTATTTT. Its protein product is CASSHEPRAPGTQYF.

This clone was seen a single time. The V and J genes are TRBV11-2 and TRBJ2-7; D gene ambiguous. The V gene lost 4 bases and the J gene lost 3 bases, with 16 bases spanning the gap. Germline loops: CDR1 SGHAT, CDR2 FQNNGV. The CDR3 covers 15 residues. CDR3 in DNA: TGTGCCAGCAGCTCCCCCCCGGACGGAGTCTACGAGCAGTACTTC. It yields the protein CASSSPPDGVYEQYF.

The CDR3: CASSPLGGSPLNEQFF. CDR3 sequence (DNA): TGCGCCAGCAGCCCTCTCGGGGGCTCTCCCTTGAATGAGCAGTTCTTC. The rearrangement links TRBV5-1 to TRBJ2-1, with D perhaps TRBD1 or TRBD2 (6 bases each). This CDR3 is built from 16 residues. V gave up 4 bases and J gave up 7 bases, with 21 bases separating them. Germline CDR1 and CDR2: SGHRS and YFSETQ.

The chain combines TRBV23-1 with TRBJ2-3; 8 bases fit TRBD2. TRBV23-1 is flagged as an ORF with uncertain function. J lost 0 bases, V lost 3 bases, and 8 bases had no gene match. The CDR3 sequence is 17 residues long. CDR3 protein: CASSQSLSGASTDTQYF. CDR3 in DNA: TGCGCCAGCAGTCAGTCCCTTAGCGGGGCTAGCACAGATACGCAGTATTTT.

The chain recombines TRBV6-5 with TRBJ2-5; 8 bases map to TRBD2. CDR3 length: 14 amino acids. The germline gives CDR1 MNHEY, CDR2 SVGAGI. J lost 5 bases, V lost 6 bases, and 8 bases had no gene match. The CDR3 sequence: CASRDGRGEETQYF. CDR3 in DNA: TGTGCCAGCAGAGACGGGAGGGGTGAGGAGACCCAGTACTTC.

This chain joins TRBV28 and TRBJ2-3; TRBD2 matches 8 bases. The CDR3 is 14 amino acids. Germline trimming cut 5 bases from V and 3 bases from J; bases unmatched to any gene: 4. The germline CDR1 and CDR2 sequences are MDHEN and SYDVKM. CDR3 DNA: TGTGCCAGCAGTAGCGGGAGATTAACAGATACGCAGTATTTT. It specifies CASSSGRLTDTQYF.

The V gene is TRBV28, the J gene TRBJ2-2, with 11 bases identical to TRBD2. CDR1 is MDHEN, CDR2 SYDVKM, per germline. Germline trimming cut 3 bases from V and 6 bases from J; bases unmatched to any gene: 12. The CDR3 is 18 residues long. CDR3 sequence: CASSFQPPLAGEAGELFF. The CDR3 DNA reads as TGTGCCAGCAGTTTCCAACCCCCACTAGCGGGAGAAGCCGGGGAGCTGTTTTTT. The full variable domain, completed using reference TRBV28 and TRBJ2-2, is DVKVTQSSRYLVKRTGEKVFLECVQDMDHENMFWYRQDPGLGLRLIYFSYDVKMKEKGDIPEGYSVSREKKERFSLILESASTNQTSMYLCASSFQPPLAGEAGELFFGEGSRLTVL.

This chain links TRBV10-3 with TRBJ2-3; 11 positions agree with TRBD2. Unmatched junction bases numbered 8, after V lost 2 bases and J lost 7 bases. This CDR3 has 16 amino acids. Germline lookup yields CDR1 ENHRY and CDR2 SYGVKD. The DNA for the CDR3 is TGTGCCATCAGTGAGGTAGCGGGAGGGGACCACAATACGCAGTATTTT. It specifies CAISEVAGGDHNTQYF.

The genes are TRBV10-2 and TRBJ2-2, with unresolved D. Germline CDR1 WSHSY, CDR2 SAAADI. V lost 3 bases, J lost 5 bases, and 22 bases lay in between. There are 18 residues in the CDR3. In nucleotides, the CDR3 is TGCGCCAGCAGTGAATTACGACCCTATGAAAGCTCTACCGGGGAGCTGTTTTTT. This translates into CASSELRPYESSTGELFF.

The CDR3 sequence: CASSPRDRPNTQYF. CDR3 DNA: TGTGCCAGCAGCCCCCGGGACAGACCGAATACGCAGTATTTT. The chain carries TRBV11-3 and TRBJ2-3; TRBD1 matches at 7 bases. The junction had 9 bases not matched to a gene; V was cut back by 5 bases and J by 7 bases. There are 14 residues in the CDR3. Germline assignment: CDR1 SGHNT and CDR2 YENEEA.

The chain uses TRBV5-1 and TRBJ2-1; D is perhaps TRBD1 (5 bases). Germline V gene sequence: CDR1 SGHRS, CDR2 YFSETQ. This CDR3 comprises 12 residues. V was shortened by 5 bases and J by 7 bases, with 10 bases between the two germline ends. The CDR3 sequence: CASRDTENEQFF. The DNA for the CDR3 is TGCGCCAGCAGGGACACCGAGAATGAGCAGTTCTTC.

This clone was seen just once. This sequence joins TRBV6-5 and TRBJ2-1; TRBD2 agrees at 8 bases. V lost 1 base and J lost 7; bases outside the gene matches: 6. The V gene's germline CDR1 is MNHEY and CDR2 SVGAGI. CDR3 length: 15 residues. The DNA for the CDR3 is TGTGCCAGCAGTTACTTTAGCGGGAATGAAAATGAGCAGTTCTTC. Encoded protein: CASSYFSGNENEQFF.

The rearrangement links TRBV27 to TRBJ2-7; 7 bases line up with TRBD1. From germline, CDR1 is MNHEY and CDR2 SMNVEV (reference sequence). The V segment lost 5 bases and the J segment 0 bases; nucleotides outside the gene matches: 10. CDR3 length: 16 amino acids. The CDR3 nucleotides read TGTGCCAGCAGTCCATCAGGGGGACACCGCTCCTACGAGCAGTACTTC. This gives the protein CASSPSGGHRSYEQYF.